This T cell receptor beta chain appears in the sequencing data of a study of radiotherapy plus CTLA-4 blockade in lung cancer (dated by TCRdb to 2016 to 2018). With regard to the full study: Objective responses occurred in approximately 19% of enrolled patients, and under 40% achieved disease control.

Study-wide findings and limitations: TCR clones derived from tumors expanded in peripheral blood after treatment with radiotherapy and ipilimumab. The strongest predictors of response, as reported, were early dynamic changes in blood T cell clones along with a rise in serum interferon-beta after radiation.

Receptor amplification or capture employed the immunoSEQ multiplex PCR assay. This immuneACCESS table, as held by TCRdb, lists in-frame sequences with V and J called but not all clones. Of the missing ones, under half trace to an unresolved V gene in checked studies; the others have no known cause. The sample profile shows around 50,000 clones; approximately 86% of them were found once. The ten top clones hold about 17% of the sample. The study evaluated CTLA-4 blockade (ipilimumab) given together with focal radiation therapy in patients who had chemo-refractory metastatic non-small-cell lung cancer. Including the terminal cysteine and phenylalanine, the CDR3 comprises 15 residues. The kept DNA is CDR3 alone, 45 bases in frame from the first base. For CDR1 and CDR2, the germline V gene lists SGHVS and FNYEAQ. V trim: 1 base; J trim: 7 bases; unmatched bases: 4. A remark on this clone: This receptor's antigen is unknown. The input lacks base qualities; no much larger clone sits a single base away.

The chain is made from TRBV7-6 and TRBJ1-6; 7 of the junction bases match TRBD1. This sequence was found in a human donor with non-small cell lung cancer that progressed on radiotherapy plus ipilimumab. Some clones in this sample may be carry-over from other donors' samples. Sequenced material: peripheral blood, taken from a patient treated with radiotherapy plus ipilimumab. Here the CDR3 is given as CASSLGQGQNSPLHF. DNA sequence: TGTGCCAGCAGCTTAGGACAGGGCCAAAATTCACCCCTCCACTTT. With the rest looked up from the reference TRBV7-6 and TRBJ1-6 genes rather than sequenced, the full variable domain is GAGVSQSPRYKVTKRGQDVALRCDPISGHVSLYWYRQALGQGPEFLTYFNYEAQQDKSGLPNDRFSAERPEGSISTLTIQRTEQRDSAMYRCASSLGQGQNSPLHFGNGTRLTVT.